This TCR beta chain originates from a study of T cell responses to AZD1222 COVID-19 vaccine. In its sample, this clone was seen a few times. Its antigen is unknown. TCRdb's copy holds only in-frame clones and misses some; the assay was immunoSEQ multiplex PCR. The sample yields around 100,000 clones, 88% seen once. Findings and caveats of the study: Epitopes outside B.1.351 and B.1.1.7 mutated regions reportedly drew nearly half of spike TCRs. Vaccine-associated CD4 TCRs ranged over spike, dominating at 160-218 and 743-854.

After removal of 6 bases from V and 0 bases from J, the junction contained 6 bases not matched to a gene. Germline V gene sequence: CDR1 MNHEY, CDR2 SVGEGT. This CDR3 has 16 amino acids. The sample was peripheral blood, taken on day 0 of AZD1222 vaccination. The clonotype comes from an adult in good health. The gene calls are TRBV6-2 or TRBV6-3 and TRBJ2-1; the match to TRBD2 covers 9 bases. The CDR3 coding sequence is TGTGCCAGCAGCCACAGACTAGCGGCCTCCTACAATGAGCAGTTCTTC. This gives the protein CASSHRLAASYNEQFF.